This T cell receptor beta chain was found in a study of T-cell memory formation after mild COVID-19. Study findings and constraints: There were some responding clones in pre-infection memory, which suggested that cross-reactive memory had joined. Confirmation was lacking for SARS-CoV-2 specificity of second-wave clones that peaked on day 37.

Trimming took 5 bases from V and 6 from J, leaving 14 bases between them. The V gene's germline CDR1 is MNHEY and CDR2 SVGAGI. The CDR3 is made up of 15 amino acids. In regard to this clonotype: Its cognate antigen is unknown.

Libraries for TCRalpha and TCRbeta carried sample barcodes and unique molecular identifiers via 5'RACE. TCRdb processed the 5' RACE reads anew with MiXCR; each CDR3 protein has one entry. The sample lists hundreds of thousands of distinct CDR3 sequences; approximately 15% were seen once. This sequence joins TRBV6-5 and TRBJ1-6; D is uncertain. The TCR comes from a man younger than 30 who had mild COVID-19 (a few samples of this study predate the infection). Cell type and time point are not known. Sequencing used PBMCs or a T cell subset sorted from them (not recorded which). The CDR3 bases are TGTGCCAGCAGTCTCGGACGGTCGAGTAATTCACCCCTCCACTTT. Its translation is CASSLGRSSNSPLHF.